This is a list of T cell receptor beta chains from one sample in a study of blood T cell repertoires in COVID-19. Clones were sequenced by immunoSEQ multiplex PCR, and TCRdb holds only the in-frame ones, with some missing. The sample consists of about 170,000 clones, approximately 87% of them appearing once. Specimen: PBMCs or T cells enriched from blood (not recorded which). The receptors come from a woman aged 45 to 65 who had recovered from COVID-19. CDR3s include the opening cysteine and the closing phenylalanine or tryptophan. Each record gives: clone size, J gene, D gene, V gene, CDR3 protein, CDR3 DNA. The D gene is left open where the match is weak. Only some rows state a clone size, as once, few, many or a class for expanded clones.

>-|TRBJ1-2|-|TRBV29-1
CSVELGYTF
TGCAGCGTTGAGCTAGGCTACACCTTC
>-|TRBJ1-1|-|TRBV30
CAWTEGVGYTEAFF
TGTGCCTGGACCGAGGGGGTCGGATACACTGAAGCTTTCTTT
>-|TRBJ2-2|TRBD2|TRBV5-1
CASSSGFLAGDTGELFF
TGCGCCAGCAGCTCGGGCTTTCTAGCGGGGGACACCGGGGAGCTGTTTTTT
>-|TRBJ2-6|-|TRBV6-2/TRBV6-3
CASSYGPEPSSGANVLTF
TGTGCCAGCAGTTACGGGCCAGAGCCAAGCTCTGGGGCCAACGTCCTGACTTTC
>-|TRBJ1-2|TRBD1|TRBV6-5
CASSYSSWTGPYGYTF
TGTGCCAGCAGTTACTCTTCTTGGACAGGGCCCTATGGCTACACCTTC
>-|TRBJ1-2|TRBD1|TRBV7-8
CASSFSQGGFGYTF
TGTGCCAGCAGCTTTTCACAGGGGGGGTTTGGCTACACCTTC
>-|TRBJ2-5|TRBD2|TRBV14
CASSSLGGQETQYF
TGTGCCAGCAGCTCTCTCGGGGGGCAAGAGACCCAGTACTTC
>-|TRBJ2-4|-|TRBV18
CASSPPGGANIQYF
TGTGCCAGCTCACCACCGGGGGGGGCCAACATTCAGTACTTC
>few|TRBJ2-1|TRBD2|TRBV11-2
CASRGFSGIPNHYNEQFF
TGTGCCAGCAGGGGGTTCAGCGGGATACCAAATCATTACAATGAGCAGTTCTTC
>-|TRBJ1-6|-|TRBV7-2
CASSSGGGLRYNSPLHF
TGTGCCAGCAGCTCGGGAGGAGGGCTTCGCTATAATTCACCCCTCCACTTT
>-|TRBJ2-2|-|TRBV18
CASSPKTTGTGELFF
TGTGCCAGCTCACCCAAGACAACAGGGACCGGGGAGCTGTTTTTT
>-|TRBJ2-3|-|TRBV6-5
CASSYYLPPDTQYF
TGTGCCAGCAGTTACTACCTACCCCCAGATACGCAGTATTTT
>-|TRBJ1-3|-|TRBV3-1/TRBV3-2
CASSQEQLQGSGNTIYF
TGTGCCAGCAGCCAAGAACAACTACAGGGTTCTGGAAACACCATATATTTT
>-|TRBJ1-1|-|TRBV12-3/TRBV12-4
CASSYITQPEAFF
TGTGCCAGCAGTTACATAACACAGCCCGAAGCTTTCTTT
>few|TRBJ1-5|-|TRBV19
CASSTRTADQPQHF
TGTGCCAGTAGTACCCGGACAGCCGATCAGCCCCAGCATTTT
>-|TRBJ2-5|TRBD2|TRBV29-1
CSAGLAGETQYF
TGCAGCGCCGGACTAGCGGGGGAGACCCAGTACTTC
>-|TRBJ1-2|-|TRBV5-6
CASSLSQGGGYTF
TGTGCCAGCAGCTTGTCCCAGGGTGGTGGCTACACCTTC
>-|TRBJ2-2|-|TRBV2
CASQLLRGAANTGELFF
TGTGCCAGCCAACTCCTCAGGGGGGCGGCGAACACCGGGGAGCTGTTTTTT
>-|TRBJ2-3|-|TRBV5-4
CASSLDGIDTQYF
TGTGCCAGCAGCTTGGACGGGATAGATACGCAGTATTTT
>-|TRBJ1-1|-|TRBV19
CAAGQSWSEAFF
TGTGCCGCCGGACAGAGTTGGTCTGAAGCTTTCTTT
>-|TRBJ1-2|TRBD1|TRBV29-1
CSVEDPRRDRGSGYTF
TGCAGCGTTGAAGATCCAAGACGGGACAGGGGATCCGGCTACACCTTC
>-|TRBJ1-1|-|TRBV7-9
CASSRDGGAEAFF
TGTGCCAGCAGCCGCGACGGCGGCGCTGAAGCTTTCTTT
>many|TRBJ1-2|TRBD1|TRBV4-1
CASSQDLGQGYGYTF
TGCGCCAGCAGCCAAGATTTGGGACAGGGCTATGGCTACACCTTC
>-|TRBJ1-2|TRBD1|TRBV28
CASSSAGQGYDGYTF
TGTGCCAGCAGTTCTGCGGGACAGGGTTATGATGGCTACACCTTC
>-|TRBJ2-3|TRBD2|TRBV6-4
CASSDLAGGTTDTQYF
TGTGCCAGCAGTGACTTAGCGGGAGGGACCACAGATACGCAGTATTTT
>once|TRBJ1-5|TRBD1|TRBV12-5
CASGLGTAFSNQPQHF
TGTGCTAGTGGTCTAGGGACAGCCTTTAGCAATCAGCCCCAGCATTTT
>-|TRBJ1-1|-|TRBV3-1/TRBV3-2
CASSLGGRNTEAFF
TGTGCCAGCAGCCTCGGGGGTCGGAACACTGAAGCTTTCTTT
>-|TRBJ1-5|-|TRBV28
CASSSSDQGYDQPQHF
TGTGCCAGCAGTTCGTCCGATCAGGGGTATGATCAGCCCCAGCATTTT
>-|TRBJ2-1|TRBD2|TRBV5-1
CASSYPPQTSGGSSRNEQFF
TGCGCCAGCAGCTACCCACCGCAGACTAGCGGGGGGTCATCGCGGAATGAGCAGTTCTTC
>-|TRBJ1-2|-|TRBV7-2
CASSGQLNYGYTF
TGTGCCAGCAGCGGACAGTTAAACTATGGCTACACCTTC
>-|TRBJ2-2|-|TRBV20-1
CSARATGELFF
TGCAGTGCTAGAGCAACCGGGGAGCTGTTTTTT
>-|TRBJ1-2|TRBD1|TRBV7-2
CASSFRGQGNGYTF
TGTGCCAGCAGCTTTAGAGGACAGGGCAATGGCTACACCTTC
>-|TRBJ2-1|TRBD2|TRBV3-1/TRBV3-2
CASSPWTSGVNEQFF
TGTGCCAGCAGCCCCTGGACTAGCGGGGTGAATGAGCAGTTCTTC
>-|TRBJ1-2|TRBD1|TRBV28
CASSSRTGGHYGYTF
TGTGCCAGCAGTTCCAGGACAGGGGGACACTATGGCTACACCTTC
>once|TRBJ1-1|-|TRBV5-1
CASSLYGENTEAFF
TGCGCCAGCAGCTTGTATGGAGAGAACACTGAAGCTTTCTTT
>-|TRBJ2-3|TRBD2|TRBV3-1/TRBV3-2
CASSQVASGGRTDTQYF
TGTGCCAGCAGCCAAGTTGCTAGCGGGGGGCGCACAGATACGCAGTATTTT
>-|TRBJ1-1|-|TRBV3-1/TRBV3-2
CASSWGVEAFF
TGTGCCAGCAGCTGGGGAGTTGAAGCTTTCTTT
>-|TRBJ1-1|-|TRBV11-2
CASSLWAGRNTEAFF
TGTGCCAGCAGCTTATGGGCAGGGCGGAACACTGAAGCTTTCTTT
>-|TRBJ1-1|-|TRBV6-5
CASSKSQGNTEAFF
TGTGCCAGCAGCAAATCTCAGGGAAACACTGAAGCTTTCTTT
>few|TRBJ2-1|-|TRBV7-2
CASSLVGENEQFF
TGTGCCAGCAGCTTAGTAGGGGAAAATGAGCAGTTCTTC
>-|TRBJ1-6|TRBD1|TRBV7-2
CASSLDRGGDSPLHF
TGTGCCAGCAGCTTAGACAGGGGAGGTGATTCACCCCTCCACTTT
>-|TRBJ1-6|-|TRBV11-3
CASSPGDSPLHF
TGTGCCAGCAGCCCCGGGGATTCACCCCTCCACTTT
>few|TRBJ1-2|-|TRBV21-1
CASSKEWSGLSSIYTF
TGTGCCAGCAGCAAAGAATGGTCAGGGCTCTCCTCGATCTACACCTTC
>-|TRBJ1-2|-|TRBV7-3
CASSLKGGRGYTF
TGTGCCAGCAGCTTAAAAGGAGGGAGAGGCTACACCTTC
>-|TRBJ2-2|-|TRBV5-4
CASSLARGTNTGELFF
TGTGCCAGCAGCTTGGCGAGGGGGACGAACACCGGGGAGCTGTTTTTT
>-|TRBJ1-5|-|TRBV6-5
CASRRDGYQPQHF
TGTGCCAGCAGGCGGGACGGATATCAGCCCCAGCATTTT
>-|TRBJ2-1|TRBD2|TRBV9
CASSVDSGGINEQFF
TGTGCCAGCAGCGTAGACAGCGGGGGGATAAATGAGCAGTTCTTC
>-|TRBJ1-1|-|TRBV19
CASRGGSGSAEAFF
TGTGCCAGTAGAGGGGGTTCAGGGAGCGCTGAAGCTTTCTTT
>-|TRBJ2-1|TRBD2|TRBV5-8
CASRRSGGSSYNEQFF
TGTGCCAGCAGGCGTAGCGGGGGAAGCTCCTACAATGAGCAGTTCTTC
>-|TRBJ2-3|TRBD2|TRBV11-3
CASSSGGAGDTDTQYF
TGTGCCAGCAGCTCCGGCGGGGCGGGGGACACAGATACGCAGTATTTT
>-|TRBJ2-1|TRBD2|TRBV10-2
CATALAGDGDEQFF
TGCGCCACCGCACTAGCGGGAGATGGGGATGAGCAGTTCTTC
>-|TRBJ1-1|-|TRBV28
CASSPPSRPAEAFF
TGTGCCAGCAGTCCACCTAGCCGGCCGGCTGAAGCTTTCTTT
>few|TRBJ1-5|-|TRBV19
CASRDVGGGNQPQHF
TGTGCCAGTAGAGACGTAGGGGGGGGCAATCAGCCCCAGCATTTT
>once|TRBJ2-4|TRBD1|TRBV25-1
CASSRQGGDIQYF
TGTGCCAGCAGCCGACAGGGGGGGGACATTCAGTACTTC
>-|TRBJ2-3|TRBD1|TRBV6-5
CASSYSRDRVPDTQYF
TGTGCCAGCAGTTACTCGAGGGACAGGGTCCCAGATACGCAGTATTTT
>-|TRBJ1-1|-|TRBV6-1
CASSEGVLMNTEAFF
TGTGCCAGCAGTGAGGGAGTACTTATGAACACTGAAGCTTTCTTT
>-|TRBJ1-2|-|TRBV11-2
CASSLVEVSGYTF
TGTGCCAGCAGCTTGGTAGAAGTCTCGGGCTACACCTTC